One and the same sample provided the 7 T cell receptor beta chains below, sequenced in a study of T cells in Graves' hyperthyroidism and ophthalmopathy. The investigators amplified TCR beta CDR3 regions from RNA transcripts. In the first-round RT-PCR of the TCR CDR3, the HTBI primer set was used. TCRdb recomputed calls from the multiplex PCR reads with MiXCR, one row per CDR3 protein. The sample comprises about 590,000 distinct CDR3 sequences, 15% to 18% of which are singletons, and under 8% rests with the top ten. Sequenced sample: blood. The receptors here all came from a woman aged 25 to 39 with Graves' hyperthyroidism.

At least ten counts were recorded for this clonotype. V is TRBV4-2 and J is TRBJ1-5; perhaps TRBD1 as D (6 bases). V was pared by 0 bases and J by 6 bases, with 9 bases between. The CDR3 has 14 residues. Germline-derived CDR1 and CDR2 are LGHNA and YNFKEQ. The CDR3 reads CASSQDWGAQPQHF. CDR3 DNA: TGTGCCAGCAGCCAAGATTGGGGGGCTCAGCCCCAGCATTTT.

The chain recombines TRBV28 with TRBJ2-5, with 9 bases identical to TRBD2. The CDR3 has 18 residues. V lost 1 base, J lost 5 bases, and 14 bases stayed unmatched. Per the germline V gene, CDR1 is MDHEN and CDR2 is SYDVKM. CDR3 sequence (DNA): TGTGCCAGCAGTTTATCCCCTAGAGGTAGCGGGAGTGGGGAGACCCAGTACTTC. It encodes CASSLSPRGSGSGETQYF.

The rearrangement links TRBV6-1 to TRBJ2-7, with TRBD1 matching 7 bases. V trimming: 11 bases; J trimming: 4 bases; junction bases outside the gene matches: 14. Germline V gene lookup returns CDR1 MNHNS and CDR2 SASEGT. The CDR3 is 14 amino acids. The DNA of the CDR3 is TGTGCCGCAGGGACAGCCCGCATAGCGTACGAGCAGTACTTC. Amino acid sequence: CAAGTARIAYEQYF.

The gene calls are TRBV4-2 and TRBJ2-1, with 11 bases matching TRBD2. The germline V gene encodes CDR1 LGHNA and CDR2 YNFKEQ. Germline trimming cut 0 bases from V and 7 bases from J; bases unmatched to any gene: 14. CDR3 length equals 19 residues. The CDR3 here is CASSQEGGGYSGRGNEQFF. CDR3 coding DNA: TGTGCCAGCAGCCAAGAAGGAGGGGGTTATAGCGGGAGGGGGAATGAGCAGTTCTTC.

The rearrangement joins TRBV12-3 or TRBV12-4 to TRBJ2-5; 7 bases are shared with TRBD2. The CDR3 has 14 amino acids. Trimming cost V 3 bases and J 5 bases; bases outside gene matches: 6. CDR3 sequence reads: CASSFAGEWETQYF. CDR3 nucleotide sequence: TGTGCCAGCAGTTTCGCGGGAGAATGGGAGACCCAGTACTTC.

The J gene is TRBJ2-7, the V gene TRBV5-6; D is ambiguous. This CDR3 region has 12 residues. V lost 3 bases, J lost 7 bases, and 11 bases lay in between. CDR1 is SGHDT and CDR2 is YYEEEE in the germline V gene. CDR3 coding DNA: TGTGCCAGCAGCTCTGGAGAGCTAGAGCAGTACTTC. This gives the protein CASSSGELEQYF.

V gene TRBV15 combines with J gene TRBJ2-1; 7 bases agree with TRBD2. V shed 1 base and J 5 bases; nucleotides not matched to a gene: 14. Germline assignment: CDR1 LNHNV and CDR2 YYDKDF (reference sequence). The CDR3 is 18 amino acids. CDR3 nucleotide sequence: TGTGCCACCAGCAGAGGGGTAGGGCGGCTAGCGGTAAACAATGAGCAGTTCTTC. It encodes CATSRGVGRLAVNNEQFF.